The next 30 T cell receptor beta chains were all read from a single sample in a study of beta chain features in type 1 diabetes. Sequencing targeted expressed TCRB transcripts, as all isolated RNA had been reverse transcribed. TCRdb's table, derived via immunoSEQ multiplex PCR, lists solely in-frame clones and lacks some. This sample carries 200,000 to 250,000 clones, over 8.5% of them seen once, and the ten largest clones take just under 0.035%. Sequencing was performed on naive CD4+ T cells from blood. The receptor source for this set is a young woman in good health.

J is TRBJ2-5 and V is TRBV6-1; weak D call: TRBD2 (5 bases). Trimming left V 6 bases short and J 5 bases short, with 19 bases between. The germline V gene encodes CDR1 MNHNS and CDR2 SASEGT. This CDR3 comprises 15 residues. The DNA of the CDR3 is TGTGCCAGCAGGGAGGTAGTGCCGATGTTGGAGACCCAGTACTTC. Its translation: CASREVVPMLETQYF.

This chain links TRBV11-2 with TRBJ1-5; D gene ambiguous. V dropped 5 bases and J dropped 10 bases, with 18 bases sitting between them. From germline, CDR1 is SGHAT and CDR2 FQNNGV. The CDR3 loop spans 14 amino acids. CDR3 sequence (DNA): TGTGCCAGCAGCCACGGTGAACAGCTCGGACCCCAGCATTTT. It encodes CASSHGEQLGPQHF.

V gene TRBV15 combines with J gene TRBJ1-2, with D maybe TRBD1 (6 bases). The V and J ends lost 5 bases and 0 bases respectively, with 13 bases between them. Germline assignment: CDR1 LNHNV and CDR2 YYDKDF (reference sequence). CDR3 length: 15 amino acids. CDR3 amino acids: CATSRARGTNYGYTF. The CDR3, as DNA: TGTGCCACCAGCCGAGCCAGGGGAACTAACTATGGCTACACCTTC. Full variable domain (missing parts from reference TRBV15 and TRBJ1-2): DAMVIQNPRYQVTQFGKPVTLSCSQTLNHNVMYWYQQKSSQAPKLLFHYYDKDFNNEADTPDNFQSRRPNTSFCFLDIRSPGLGDTAMYLCATSRARGTNYGYTFGSGTRLTVV.

This clone was found a few times. The chain employs TRBV5-8 and TRBJ1-5; D is possibly TRBD1 (6 bases). Deletions cut 1 base from V and 1 base from J, with 12 bases between. CDR1 and CDR2 (germline): SGHTS, YDEGEE. CDR3 length equals 16 residues. In DNA form, the CDR3 reads TGTGCCAGCAGCTTGCGCAGGGGCTTCAGCAATCAGCCCCAGCATTTT. Translating it yields CASSLRRGFSNQPQHF.

The CDR3 here is CASSDTGNNSPLHF. CDR3 DNA: TGTGCCAGCAGCGATACAGGGAACAATTCACCCCTCCACTTT. V and J are TRBV2 and TRBJ1-6; D might be TRBD1 (6 bases). The CDR3 loop spans 14 amino acids. CDR1 and CDR2 (germline): SNHLY, FYNNEI. V was trimmed by 6 bases and J by 7 bases, leaving 13 bases between them.

This clone appeared a few times. The J gene is TRBJ1-6, the V gene TRBV7-2; D is ambiguous. The CDR3 is made up of 11 amino acids. V lost 8 bases and J lost 10, with 9 bases in between. CDR1 and CDR2 from the germline V gene are SGHTA and FQGNSA. DNA of the CDR3: TGTGCCAGCGCGGGCGTCTCACCCCTCCACTTT. Its translation: CASAGVSPLHF.

This clone was observed a handful of times. The chain is built from TRBV29-1 and TRBJ2-7; no reliable D call. Germline loops: CDR1 SQVTM, CDR2 ANQGSEA. This CDR3 contains 15 residues. V was clipped by 5 bases and J by 1 base, with 18 bases between them. CDR3: CSVTKPTPQSYEQYF. DNA of the CDR3: TGCAGCGTTACAAAGCCGACACCCCAGTCCTACGAGCAGTACTTC.

The chain joins TRBV18 to TRBJ1-3; D is perhaps TRBD1 (6 bases). Deletions cut 1 base from V and 0 bases from J, with 7 bases between. Germline loops: CDR1 KGHSH, CDR2 LQKENI. The CDR3 sequence is 15 residues long. DNA for the CDR3: TGTGCCAGCTCACCACGGACAGTCTCTGGAAACACCATATATTTT. Its protein is CASSPRTVSGNTIYF.

Only a few counts were recorded for this clone. This sequence joins TRBV14 and TRBJ1-1; D possibly corresponds to TRBD1 (5 bases). Germline CDR1 reads SGHDN; CDR2 reads FVKESK. Trimming shortened V by 2 bases and J by 1 base, and 11 bases separated the two germline ends. The CDR3 has 15 amino acids. This chain's CDR3 is CASSQLARANTEAFF. DNA of the CDR3: TGTGCCAGCAGCCAACTGGCCAGGGCGAACACTGAAGCTTTCTTT.

Comments on this clone: This specimen includes other DNA sequences encoding the same CDR3. The J gene is TRBJ1-5, the V gene TRBV18; TRBD1 agrees at 9 bases. CDR1 is KGHSH and CDR2 is LQKENI in the germline V gene. Trimming cost V 6 bases and J 0 bases; bases outside gene matches: 3. The CDR3 consists of 15 residues. The CDR3 reads CASSRTGDSNQPQHF. The CDR3 DNA reads as TGTGCCAGCTCGCGGACAGGGGATAGCAATCAGCCCCAGCATTTT.

This clone has more than one count but fewer than ten. The chain links TRBV14 to TRBJ1-2; 10 bases fit TRBD1. V lost 1 base to trimming and J lost 2 bases; unmatched junction nucleotides: 10. Germline lookup yields CDR1 SGHDN and CDR2 FVKESK. The CDR3 sequence is 18 residues long. This chain's CDR3 is CASSQVSGQGTANYGYTF. The CDR3 DNA reads as TGTGCCAGCAGCCAAGTGTCGGGACAGGGGACGGCCAACTATGGCTACACCTTC.

In the case of this clone: Other DNA sequences within the sample encode an identical CDR3. This chain connects TRBV18 to TRBJ1-1; D is possibly TRBD1 (5 bases). The CDR3 has 13 amino acids. V lost 4 bases, J lost 1 base, and 7 bases lay in between. Germline V gene lookup returns CDR1 KGHSH and CDR2 LQKENI. CDR3 nucleotides: TGTGCCAGCTCACAGGACACGAACACTGAAGCTTTCTTT. Residues: CASSQDTNTEAFF. The whole variable domain, filled in from reference TRBV18 and TRBJ1-1, reads NAGVMQNPRHLVRRRGQEARLRCSPMKGHSHVYWYRQLPEEGLKFMVYLQKENIIDESGMPKERFSAEFPKEGPSILRIQQVVRGDSAAYFCASSQDTNTEAFFGQGTRLTVV.

V is TRBV7-9 and J is TRBJ2-3, with 13 positions matching TRBD2. Germline-derived CDR1 and CDR2 are SEHNR and FQNEAQ (reference sequence). This CDR3 is 16 amino acids long. V lost 5 bases, J lost 7 bases, and 9 bases stayed unmatched. The CDR3 spells CASSLGTSGVGYTQYF. CDR3 in DNA: TGTGCCAGCAGCCTCGGGACTAGCGGGGTTGGATATACGCAGTATTTT.

The genes are TRBV6-1 and TRBJ1-5, with a weak D call TRBD1 (6 bases). Trimming pared 9 bases from V and 3 bases from J, leaving 12 bases between. This CDR3 contains 13 residues. CDR1 is MNHNS, CDR2 SASEGT, per germline. CDR3 nucleotide sequence: TGTGCCAGTGAGGACAGCCTCAATCAGCCCCAGCATTTT. Protein sequence: CASEDSLNQPQHF.

CDR3 DNA: TGTGCCAGCTCACCCGTTGGCACAGGGAGCAAGGCTGAAGCTTTCTTT. Its translation: CASSPVGTGSKAEAFF. This sequence joins TRBV18 and TRBJ1-1; weak D call: TRBD1 (6 bases). V shed 3 bases and J shed 6 bases, with 20 bases lying between them. Germline-derived CDR1 and CDR2 are KGHSH and LQKENI. This CDR3 spans 16 amino acids.

The chain recombines TRBV14 with TRBJ2-1; D is undetermined. The V end was cut by 4 bases, the J end by 9 bases, with 13 bases between. CDR3 length: 13 amino acids. CDR1 is SGHDN and CDR2 is FVKESK in the germline V gene. The CDR3 protein is CASSPDSAREQFF. DNA for the CDR3: TGTGCCAGCAGCCCCGACTCTGCGCGTGAGCAGTTCTTC.

This clone was detected only a few times. The V call is TRBV7-9, the J call TRBJ2-2, with a tentative D call TRBD2 (5 bases). CDR1 SEHNR and CDR2 FQNEAQ come from the germline V gene (reference sequence). This CDR3 is built from 12 residues. Trimming removed 6 bases from V and 6 bases from J, with 8 bases in between. CDR3 sequence: CASSRSAGELFF. Here the CDR3 DNA reads TGTGCCAGCAGTCGTAGCGCCGGGGAGCTGTTTTTT.

This clone was counted between two and nine times. A junction boundary mismatches the germline segment, possibly from a read error. This sequence joins TRBV4-1 and TRBJ1-5; 8 bases agree with TRBD1. This CDR3 comprises 14 residues. Germline V lookup: CDR1 MGHRA, CDR2 YSYEKL. The CDR3 loop is CASSQPGGKQPQHF. The CDR3 DNA reads as TGCGCCAGCAGCCAACCAGGGGGCAAACAGCCCCAGCATTTT.

This clone has a handful of counts. The chain employs TRBV11-2 and TRBJ2-7, with D uncertain. Trimming took 5 bases from V and 6 from J, leaving 14 bases between them. The CDR3 is 13 amino acids. CDR1 and CDR2 from the germline V gene are SGHAT and FQNNGV. The CDR3 loop is CASSLSPASEQYF. CDR3 DNA: TGTGCCAGCAGCCTTAGCCCAGCCTCCGAGCAGTACTTC.

This rearrangement joins TRBV11-2 to TRBJ2-1; D may be TRBD1 (6 bases). Between the trimmed V and J ends, which lost 3 bases and 0 bases, there was a span of 15 bases. Germline-derived CDR1 and CDR2 are SGHAT and FQNNGV. The CDR3 spans 17 residues. The CDR3 loop is CASSLPTGLSSYNEQFF. CDR3 DNA sequence: TGTGCCAGCAGCTTGCCGACAGGACTTAGCTCCTACAATGAGCAGTTCTTC.

V and J are TRBV7-2 and TRBJ1-2; D is unresolved. The germline V and J ends were trimmed by 1 base and 7 bases, with 13 bases remaining between them. Germline V gene sequence: CDR1 SGHTA, CDR2 FQGNSA. The CDR3 is made up of 14 amino acids. CDR3 coding DNA: TGTGCCAGCAGCTTAGATCGCCAGATGGCTGGCTACACCTTC. Protein: CASSLDRQMAGYTF.

This clone was found a few times. The rearrangement links TRBV19 to TRBJ2-5; TRBD2 is a possible D gene (6 bases). The CDR3 contains 13 residues. The V and J ends lost 9 bases and 3 bases respectively, with 14 bases between them. CDR1 and CDR2 (germline): LNHDA, SQIVND (reference sequence). CDR3 in DNA: TGTGCCAGCCGGGGGAGTGCTAAAGAGACCCAGTACTTC. This codes for CASRGSAKETQYF.

This sequence joins TRBV2 and TRBJ1-2, with 7 bases aligning to TRBD1. V lost 6 bases and J lost 3; bases outside the gene matches: 7. The V gene's germline CDR1 is SNHLY and CDR2 FYNNEI. CDR3 length: 14 residues. This chain's CDR3 is CASRRDSSDYGYTF. For the CDR3, the DNA is TGTGCCAGCAGAAGGGACAGTAGCGACTATGGCTACACCTTC.

This clone was recorded a few times. This chain uses TRBV15 with TRBJ1-5; D remains unclear. Trimming pared 5 bases from V and 7 bases from J, leaving 12 bases between. The CDR3 sequence is 13 residues long. Per germline, CDR1 LNHNV and CDR2 YYDKDF (reference sequence). CDR3 in DNA: TGTGCCACCAGCGGAAGAGGTTCCCAGCCCCAGCATTTT. It yields the protein CATSGRGSQPQHF.

The V and J genes are TRBV7-9 and TRBJ1-2; 9 bases match TRBD1. The V and J ends lost 3 bases and 4 bases, in that order; junction bases with no gene match: 12. The CDR3 has 17 residues. From germline, CDR1 is SEHNR and CDR2 FQNEAQ (reference sequence). The CDR3 protein is CASSLRPGQGIFYGYTF. The CDR3 region has the DNA TGTGCCAGCAGCTTGAGGCCGGGACAGGGAATTTTCTATGGCTACACCTTC.

This clone showed up just a few times. The rearrangement uses TRBV30 and TRBJ1-1, with TRBD1 matching over 9 bases. CDR3 size: 15 residues. V was pared by 3 bases and J by 4 bases, with 9 bases of the junction left unmatched. The V gene's germline CDR1 is GTSNPN and CDR2 SVGIG (reference sequence). Written as DNA, the CDR3 is TGTGCCTGGAGGGTTGACAGGGGGGTGTCCACTGAAGCTTTCTTT. This translates into CAWRVDRGVSTEAFF. The full variable domain, with the rest looked up from reference TRBV30 and TRBJ1-1, is SQTIHQWPATLVQPVGSPLSLECTVEGTSNPNLYWYRQAAGRGLQLLFYSVGIGQISSEVPQNLSASRPQDRQFILSSKKLLLSDSGFYLCAWRVDRGVSTEAFFGQGTRLTVV.

The J gene is TRBJ2-6, the V gene TRBV19, with 9 bases matching TRBD1. The germline CDR1 and CDR2 sequences are LNHDA and SQIVND (reference sequence). With V trimmed by 2 bases and J by 2 bases, 7 bases remained unmatched. The CDR3 loop spans 18 amino acids. Here the CDR3 DNA reads TGTGCCAGTAGTATATTCGGGACAGGGACTACTGGGGCCAACGTCCTGACTTTC. Translating it yields CASSIFGTGTTGANVLTF.

Worth noting for this clone: Sequence at one end of the junction differs from germline and may be a read error. This sequence joins TRBV7-7 and TRBJ1-1; unclear D gene. Germline-derived CDR1 and CDR2 are SSHAT and FNYEAQ (reference sequence). The CDR3 spans 13 residues. The CDR3 DNA reads as TGTGCTAGCAGCTCACAGCTGAACACTGAAGCTTTCTTT. Encoded protein: CASSSQLNTEAFF.

This clone turned up a few times. The chain links TRBV27 to TRBJ2-7; 8 bases map to TRBD1. Trimming removed 8 bases from V and 3 bases from J; junction bases left unmatched: 12. This CDR3 spans 15 amino acids. In germline, CDR1 is MNHEY, CDR2 SMNVEV (reference sequence). CDR3 sequence: CASSKGQGAFYEQYF. The DNA for the CDR3 is TGTGCCAGCTCCAAGGGGCAGGGGGCGTTCTACGAGCAGTACTTC.

This rearrangement joins TRBV7-3 to TRBJ1-2; TRBD1 aligns across 9 bases. J lost 5 bases, V lost 5 bases, and 6 bases had no gene match. CDR3 size: 14 residues. Germline V CDR1 and CDR2: SGHTA, FQGTGA. The CDR3 is CASSRAGTGYGYTF. The CDR3 bases are TGTGCCAGCAGCCGCGCCGGGACAGGGTATGGCTACACCTTC.